This T cell receptor beta chain was obtained from a study of T cells in Graves' hyperthyroidism and ophthalmopathy. Study-level findings and limits: The model anticipated ophthalmopathy a median about six months pre-onset. Stable hyperthyroidism and ophthalmopathy were separated using 13 V-J signatures.

The investigators amplified TCR beta CDR3 regions from RNA transcripts. The HTBI set primed first-round TCR CDR3 RT-PCR. MiXCR, run by TCRdb on the multiplex PCR reads, gives a single entry per CDR3 protein. The table has more than 300,000 distinct CDR3 sequences, around 13% seen once. Trimming cost V 5 bases and J 7 bases; bases outside gene matches: 9. Germline V gene lookup returns CDR1 SEHNR and CDR2 FQNEAQ (reference sequence). This CDR3 is built from 15 residues. This clonotype was counted many times. The target antigen is unknown. The specimen sequenced was blood. The source of this sequence is a woman aged 25 to 39 with Graves' ophthalmopathy. V usage is TRBV7-9 and J usage is TRBJ2-4, with 9 bases matching TRBD1. CDR3 loop: CASSTDRGRWNIQYF. CDR3 sequence (DNA): TGTGCCAGCAGCACGGACAGGGGCCGTTGGAACATTCAGTACTTC.